The present TCR beta chain was sequenced within a study of cytomegalovirus exposure and HLA in healthy donors. Study results and limitations: In a later analysis, DRB1 alleles had the most associated TCRs; HLA-C alleles the fewest.

It was with 60 Vbeta and 13 Jbeta primers that the PCR ran. The method was immunoSEQ multiplex PCR; TCRdb's version includes in-frame clones alone and lacks a portion of them. The sample includes some 140,000 clones, under 10% seen only once; the top ten take roughly 7.2%. Germline loops: CDR1 SGHRS, CDR2 YFSETQ. With V trimmed by 0 bases and J by 3 bases, 4 bases remained unmatched. The CDR3 has 15 amino acids. This clone occurred a few times. Its specificity is not known. The receptor was derived from a middle-aged woman in good health and CMV-seropositive. The sequenced sample was PBMCs. The chain employs TRBV5-1 and TRBJ2-7; 9 bases line up with TRBD1. CDR3 nucleotide sequence: TGCGCCAGCAGCTTGGATGGGACAGGGTACTACGAGCAGTACTTC. This sequence encodes CASSLDGTGYYEQYF.